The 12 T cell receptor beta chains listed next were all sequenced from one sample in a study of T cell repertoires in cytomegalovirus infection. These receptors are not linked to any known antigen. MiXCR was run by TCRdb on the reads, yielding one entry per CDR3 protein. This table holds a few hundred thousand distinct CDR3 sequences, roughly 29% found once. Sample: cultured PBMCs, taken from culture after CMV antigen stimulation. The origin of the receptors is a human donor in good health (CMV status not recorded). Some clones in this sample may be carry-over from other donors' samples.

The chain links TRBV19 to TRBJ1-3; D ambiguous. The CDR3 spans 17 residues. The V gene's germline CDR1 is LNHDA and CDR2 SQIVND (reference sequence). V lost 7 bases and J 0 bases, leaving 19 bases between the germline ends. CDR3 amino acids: CASTTGKWAVSGNTIYF. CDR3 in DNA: TGTGCCAGTACAACCGGGAAATGGGCCGTCTCTGGAAACACCATATATTTT.

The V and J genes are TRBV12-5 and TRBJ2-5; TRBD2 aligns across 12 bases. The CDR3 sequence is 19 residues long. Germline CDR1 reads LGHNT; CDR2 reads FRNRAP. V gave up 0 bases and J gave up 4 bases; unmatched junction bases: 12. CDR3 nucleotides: TGTGCTAGTGGTTTGGTAGCGGCTAGCGGGAGGGGGGGGGGAGAGACCCAGTACTTC. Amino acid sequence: CASGLVAASGRGGGETQYF. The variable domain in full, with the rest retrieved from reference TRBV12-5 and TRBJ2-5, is DARVTQTPRHKVTEMGQEVTMRCQPILGHNTVFWYRQTMMQGLELLAYFRNRAPLDDSGMPKDRFSAEMPDATLATLKIQPSEPRDSAVYFCASGLVAASGRGGGETQYFGPGTRLLVL.

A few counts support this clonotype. The DNA of the CDR3 is TGCAGTGCTACGGGGACAGCTTCTACCTACGAGCAGTACTTC. Its translation: CSATGTASTYEQYF. This rearrangement joins TRBV20-1 to TRBJ2-7; 7 nucleotides match TRBD1. This CDR3 is built from 14 residues. V shed 4 bases, J shed 2 bases, and the junction held 8 bases outside the gene matches. Germline V gene lookup returns CDR1 DFQATT and CDR2 SNEGSKA (reference sequence).

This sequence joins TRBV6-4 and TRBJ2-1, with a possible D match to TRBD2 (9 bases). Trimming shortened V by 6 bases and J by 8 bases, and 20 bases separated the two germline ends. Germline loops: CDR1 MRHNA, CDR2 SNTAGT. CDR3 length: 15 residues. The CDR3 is CASSGQGSGSHEQFF. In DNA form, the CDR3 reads TGTGCCAGCAGCGGACAGGGTAGCGGGAGCCATGAGCAGTTCTTC.

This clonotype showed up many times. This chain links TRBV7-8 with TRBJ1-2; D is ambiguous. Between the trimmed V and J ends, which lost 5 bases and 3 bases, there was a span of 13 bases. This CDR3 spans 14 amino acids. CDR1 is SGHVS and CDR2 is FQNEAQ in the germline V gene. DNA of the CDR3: TGTGCCAGCAGCCCCTCCGGCGGGGACTATGGCTACACCTTC. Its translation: CASSPSGGDYGYTF.

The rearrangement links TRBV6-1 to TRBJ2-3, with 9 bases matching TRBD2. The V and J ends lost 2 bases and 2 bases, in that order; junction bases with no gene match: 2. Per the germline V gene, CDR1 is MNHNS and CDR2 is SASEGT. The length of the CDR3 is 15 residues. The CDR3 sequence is CASSELAGITDTQYF. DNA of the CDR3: TGTGCCAGCAGTGAACTAGCGGGAATCACAGATACGCAGTATTTT.

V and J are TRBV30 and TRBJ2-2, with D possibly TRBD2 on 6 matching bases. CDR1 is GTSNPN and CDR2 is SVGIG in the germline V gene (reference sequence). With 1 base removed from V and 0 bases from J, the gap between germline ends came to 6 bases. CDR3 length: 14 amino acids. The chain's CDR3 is CAWSASANTGELFF. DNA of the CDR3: TGTGCCTGGAGTGCTAGCGCGAACACCGGGGAGCTGTTTTTT.

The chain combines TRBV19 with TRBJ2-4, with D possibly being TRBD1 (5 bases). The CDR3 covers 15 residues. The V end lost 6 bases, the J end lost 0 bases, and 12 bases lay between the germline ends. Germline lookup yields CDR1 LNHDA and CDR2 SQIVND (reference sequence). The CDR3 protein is CASRDDSLAKNIQYF. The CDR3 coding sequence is TGTGCCAGTAGGGACGACAGTCTAGCCAAAAACATTCAGTACTTC.

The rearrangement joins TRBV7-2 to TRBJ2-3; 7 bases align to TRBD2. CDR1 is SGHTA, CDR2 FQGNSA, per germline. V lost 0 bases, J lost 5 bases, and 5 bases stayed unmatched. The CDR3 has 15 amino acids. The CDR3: CASSLAAGAIDTQYF. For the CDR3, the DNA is TGTGCCAGCAGCTTAGCGGCGGGAGCGATAGATACGCAGTATTTT.

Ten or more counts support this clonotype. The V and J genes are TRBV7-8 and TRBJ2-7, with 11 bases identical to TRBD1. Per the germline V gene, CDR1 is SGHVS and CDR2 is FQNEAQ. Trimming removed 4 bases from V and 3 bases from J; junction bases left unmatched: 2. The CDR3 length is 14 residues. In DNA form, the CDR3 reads TGTGCCAGCAGCTCAGGGACAGGGGGCTACGAGCAGTACTTC. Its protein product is CASSSGTGGYEQYF.

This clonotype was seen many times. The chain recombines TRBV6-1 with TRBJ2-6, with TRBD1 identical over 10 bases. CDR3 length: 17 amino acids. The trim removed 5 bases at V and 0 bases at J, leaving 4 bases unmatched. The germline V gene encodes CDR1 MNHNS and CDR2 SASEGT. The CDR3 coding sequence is TGTGCCAGCAGTCCCCGGGACAGGGGCTCTGGGGCCAACGTCCTGACTTTC. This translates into CASSPRDRGSGANVLTF.

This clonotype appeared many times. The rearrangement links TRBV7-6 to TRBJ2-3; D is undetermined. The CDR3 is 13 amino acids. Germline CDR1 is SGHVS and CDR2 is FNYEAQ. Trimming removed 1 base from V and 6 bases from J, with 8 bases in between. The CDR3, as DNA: TGTGCCAGCAGCTTAGTGATGTTGGATACGCAGTATTTT. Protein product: CASSLVMLDTQYF. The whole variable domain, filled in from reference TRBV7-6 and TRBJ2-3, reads GAGVSQSPRYKVTKRGQDVALRCDPISGHVSLYWYRQALGQGPEFLTYFNYEAQQDKSGLPNDRFSAERPEGSISTLTIQRTEQRDSAMYRCASSLVMLDTQYFGPGTRLTVL.